This TCR beta chain was identified in a study of cytomegalovirus exposure and HLA in healthy donors (dated by TCRdb to about 2017). Broadly, across the study: In an earlier analysis of approximately 500 of the donors, 250 to 350 Gb of sequence data and 95 million to 130 million unique TCR beta sequences from about 179 million T cells were reported. Roughly 300 gigabases of sequencing data and around 87 million unique TCR sequences were included in an early release covering about 620 HLA-typed donors. Of the approximately 400 genotyped donors, around 81% fell in the genetic ancestry cluster associated with self-reported Caucasian donors. The aim of the study was to test whether cataloging public T cell receptors could identify signatures of past pathogen exposure. The T cell repertoires of 666 subjects were profiled by immunosequencing and related to cytomegalovirus serostatus. Along with the approximately 700-subject first cohort, a separate validation cohort of some 130 different subjects was used. To predict cytomegalovirus infection status, the study brought together high-throughput TCR immunosequencing, statistical association of individual TCRs with disease status, and machine learning. To study patterns of TCR occurrence, a later analysis re-analyzed previously published TCR beta repertoires from around 670 donors and added high-resolution HLA genotyping. Rather than drawing on any new phenotypic data, the later analysis identified candidate immune exposures from TCR beta sequences and the way those sequences occurred across donors. An earlier analysis of approximately 630 of the donors applied high-throughput TCR beta sequencing to assess whether each TCR beta V gene segment acted as functional or pseudogenic. Donor age, sex, ethnicity and CMV serostatus were compiled together with the repertoire data. In a later genetic analysis, genome-wide SNP genotypes for about 55% of the roughly 670 donors were used, and that subset was treated as a discovery cohort. All discovery cohort repertoires had been generated on a single sequencing platform. Both class I and class II loci were covered by HLA typing, at four-digit resolution. The number of typed donors differed by locus: roughly 620-640 for A, B, C, DRB1 and DQB1; 500 to 550 for DQA1; 606 for DPA1; and some 470 for DPB1. Five DR-DQ haplotypes were treated as single units for association and clustering because of strong linkage in the cohort. Among some 400 genotyped donors of the cohort, an average of about 220,000 unique TCR beta nucleotide sequences was sequenced per donor, of which roughly 18% were non-productive.

Paper-wide results and their limitations: While some public TCRs were present in many individuals, most TCR sequences turned up only very rarely across donors. A further reported finding was that TCR beta sequences accurately predicted the HLA-A and HLA-B alleles for most subjects in the first cohort. In both the original and validation cohorts, the classifier was reported to diagnose cytomegalovirus status with high specificity and sensitivity. A few of the identified cytomegalovirus-associated TCR beta chains were confirmed in vitro to be specific for cytomegalovirus antigens. For the cohort, immune exposure information was limited to CMV serostatus. According to a later analysis, most CMV-associated TCR beta chains appeared to be HLA-restricted, and the HLA associations seemed to be driven largely by CMV exposure. The cohort was sequenced for TCR beta chains only, and without alpha or paired-chain data the features that could be detected were limited. An earlier analysis of around 600 of the donors showed that most TCR beta V segments appeared in productive rearrangements either about 87% or about 30% of the time, which broadly matched IMGT annotations. When HLA alleles, especially DR and DQ, strongly co-occurred, TCR associations were difficult to assign to individual alleles. A cluster of highly shared sequence variants was judged likely to be a technical artifact of the sequencing pipeline. Because counts were too low, 15 or so rarely observed V segments, including chromosome 9 orphons, were excluded from the earlier analysis of under 650 of the donors. At a false discovery rate of 0.05, a later analysis linked 16,951 TCR beta sequences to specific HLA alleles. The study gave a list of 150 to 200 TCR beta chains associated with cytomegalovirus. Some IMGT-functional V segments, including TRBV6-2 and TRBV6-3, could not be distinguished by the 87-base-pair reads and were therefore excluded. According to a later analysis, parvovirus B19, influenza, CMV and Epstein-Barr virus appeared linked to several top co-occurrence clusters. Compared with the approximately 710-donor mean, donors in an Asian-associated ancestry cluster had fewer N-insertions in productive TCRs, according to a later genetic analysis. Sequencing depth was assumed to be roughly uniform across donors in the presence/absence analyses, though that assumption may not hold. Because some donors lacked HLA typing at each locus, the association tests relied only on the typed subset. A later analysis found that TCR association rates varied across HLA loci, with DRB1 alleles showing the most associated TCRs and HLA-C alleles the fewest. In a later analysis, HLA-associated TCR beta chains were found to be more clonally expanded and to have lower generation probabilities than equally common non-associated chains. The authors suggested that the approach could potentially be extended to other disease states and immunological phenotypes. Linkage disequilibrium might explain the correlated functional status among segregating V segments, but an unknown experimental factor could not be excluded. A later genetic analysis associated a missense DCLRE1C variant with V-gene and J-gene trimming of TCR beta chains, and an independent cohort replicated the association.

With regard to this clone: The clone's antigen remains unknown. The sample holds no much larger clone one base away, and base qualities are not on file.

The V end loses 7 bases and the J end loses 2 bases, and a stretch of 14 bases separates them. In the germline V gene, CDR1 corresponds to MDHEN and CDR2 to SYDVKM. Including cysteine and phenylalanine, the CDR3 has 14 amino acids. Of the read, only the CDR3 DNA is kept; its 42 bases are in frame from base 1. The cohort consisted of 666 healthy bone marrow donors. At the time of sampling, every cohort member was nominally healthy, though immune exposures that went unrecorded were likely present. The donor tested CMV seronegative, placing the donor among the approximately 360 seronegative members of the cohort. Every donor gave a peripheral blood sample, and the peripheral blood mononuclear cells from that sample were used for TCR beta sequencing. Genomic DNA extraction from the blood cell samples was performed with the Qiagen DNeasy Blood Extraction Kit. Library preparation employed the immunoSEQ multiplex PCR assay. A mixture of 60 forward primers for TCR Vbeta segments and 13 reverse primers for TCR Jbeta segments was used in the multiplex PCR. A multiplex PCR assay on genomic DNA amplified the CDR3 region of rearranged TCR beta genes. Amplified TCR beta libraries were sequenced as 87-base-pair reads on the Illumina HiSeq System. From the authors' description of their analysis: In a later analysis, roughly 80 million unique TCR beta chains were counted across the 666 repertoires, and approximately 11 million of these chains were shared by at least two donors. Raw reads were error-corrected and collapsed into unique sequences by a nearest-neighbor algorithm in which closely related sequences were merged to remove PCR and sequencing errors. Alignment of CDR3 sequences to IMGT reference sequences was used to assign V, D and J gene segments. Each retained sequence needed at least a six-nucleotide match to both a V gene segment and a J gene segment. A rearrangement was called productive if the CDR3 had no stop codons and remained in frame with V and J, and every other rearrangement was called non-productive. CDR3 was defined according to IMGT convention as the region running from the second conserved V-encoded cysteine to the conserved J-encoded phenylalanine. Sequences without an unambiguous match to a single V gene segment were excluded from the earlier analysis of about 630 of the donors. An earlier analysis of fewer than 650 of the donors classified V segments as functional when productive rearrangements were above 56.7% and as segregating when the standard deviation between donors was above 5%. A statistical classification framework was developed to diagnose cytomegalovirus status using the catalog of TCR beta chain sequences. A later analysis assigned V and J genes by comparing TCR nucleotide sequences with IMGT/GENE-DB human TR gene sequences. A later analysis assigned CDR3 sequences and most-parsimonious VDJ recombination scenarios with the TCRdist pipeline. A later analysis defined each TCR beta chain by its CDR3 amino acid sequence plus V-gene family, and excluded reads lacking a unique V-gene family. To address suspected cross-contamination and a sequencing artifact, a later analysis removed around 600 highly shared, low-generation-probability nucleotide sequences. In a later analysis, a clonal expansion index for each public chain was calculated from normalized within-repertoire ranks of inferred template counts. A later analysis computed generation probabilities with a VDJ recombination model fitted to out-of-frame rearrangements, and checked the results against IGoR. A later analysis scored TCR-TCR, TCR-HLA and TCR-CMV co-occurrence with hypergeometric tests, applying a repertoire-size bias correction to TCR pairs. False discovery rates were estimated in a later analysis by permuting HLA or CMV assignments 20 times. In a later analysis, co-occurring TCRs were grouped using DBSCAN, with TCRdist sequence similarity added in when clustering inside HLA-allele-positive subsets. Repertoires with fewer than 30,000 or more than 120,000 public chains were left out of co-occurrence clustering, as were five repertoires with anomalous nucleotide sharing. TCRdb carries this immuneACCESS record with in-frame sequences only. Its versions omit some clonotypes, under half of them owing to an unresolved V gene in the studies checked, with the rest unexplained. From that table come the V and J calls and clone size; the DNA was used to work out D and trimming. Within this sample are 100,000 or so clones, with approximately 89% of them counted one time only. Less than 5% of the sample goes to the ten largest clones.

The source material was PBMCs. This chain joins TRBV28 to TRBJ2-5, with no confident D gene call. The receptor was isolated from a man aged 25-45 years in good health and CMV-seronegative. The CDR3: CASTPLASQETQYF. The sequence in DNA is TGTGCCAGCACCCCCCTTGCCAGTCAAGAGACCCAGTACTTC.